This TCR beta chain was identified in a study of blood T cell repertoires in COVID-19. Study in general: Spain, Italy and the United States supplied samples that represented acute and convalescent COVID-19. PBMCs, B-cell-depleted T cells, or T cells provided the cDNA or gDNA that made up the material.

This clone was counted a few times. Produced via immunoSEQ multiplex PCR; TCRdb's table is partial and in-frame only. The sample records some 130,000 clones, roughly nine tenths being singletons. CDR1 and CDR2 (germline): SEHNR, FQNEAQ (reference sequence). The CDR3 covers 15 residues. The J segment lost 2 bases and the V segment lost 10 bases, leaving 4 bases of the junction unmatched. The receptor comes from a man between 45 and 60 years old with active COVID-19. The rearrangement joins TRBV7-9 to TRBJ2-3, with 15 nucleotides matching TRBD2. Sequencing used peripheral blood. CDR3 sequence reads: CATGTSGGNTDTQYF. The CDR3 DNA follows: TGTGCCACCGGGACTAGCGGGGGGAACACAGATACGCAGTATTTT.